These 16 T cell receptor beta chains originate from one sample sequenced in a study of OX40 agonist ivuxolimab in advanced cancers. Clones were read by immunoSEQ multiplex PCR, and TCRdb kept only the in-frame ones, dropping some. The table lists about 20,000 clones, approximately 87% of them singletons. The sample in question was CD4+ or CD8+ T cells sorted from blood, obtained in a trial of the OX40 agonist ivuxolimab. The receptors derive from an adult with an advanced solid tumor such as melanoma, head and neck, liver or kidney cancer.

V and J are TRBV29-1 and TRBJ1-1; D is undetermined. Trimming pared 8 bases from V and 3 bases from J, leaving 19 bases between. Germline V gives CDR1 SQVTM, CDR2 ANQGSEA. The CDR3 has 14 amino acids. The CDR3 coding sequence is TGCAGCCACTCTCAAAGAGGTGCGTACACTGAAGCTTTCTTT. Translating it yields CSHSQRGAYTEAFF.

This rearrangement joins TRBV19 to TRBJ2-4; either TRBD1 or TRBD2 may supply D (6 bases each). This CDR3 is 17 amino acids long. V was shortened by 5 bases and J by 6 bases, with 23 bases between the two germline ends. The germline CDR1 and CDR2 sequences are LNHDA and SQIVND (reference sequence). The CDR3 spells CASSPRGALIQGNIQYF. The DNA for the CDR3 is TGTGCCAGTAGTCCGAGGGGGGCACTCATCCAGGGAAACATTCAGTACTTC.

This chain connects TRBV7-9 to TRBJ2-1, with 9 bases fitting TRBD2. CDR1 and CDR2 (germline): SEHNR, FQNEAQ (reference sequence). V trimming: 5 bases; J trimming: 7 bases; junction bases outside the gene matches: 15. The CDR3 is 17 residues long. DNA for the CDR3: TGTGCCAGCAGCCATCCGGGAGGTAGCGGGGGAAGAAATGAGCAGTTCTTC. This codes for CASSHPGGSGGRNEQFF.

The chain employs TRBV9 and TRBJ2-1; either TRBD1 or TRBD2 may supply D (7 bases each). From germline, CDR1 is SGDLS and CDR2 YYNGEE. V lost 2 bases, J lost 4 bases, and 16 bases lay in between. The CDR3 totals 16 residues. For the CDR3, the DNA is TGTGCCAGCAGCGTTGGGAGACAGGGAGGGTACAATGAGCAGTTCTTC. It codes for CASSVGRQGGYNEQFF.

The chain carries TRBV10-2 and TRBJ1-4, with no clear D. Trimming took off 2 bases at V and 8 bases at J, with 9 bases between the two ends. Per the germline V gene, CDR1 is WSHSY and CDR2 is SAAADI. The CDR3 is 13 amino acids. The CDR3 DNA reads TGCGCCAGCAGTGAGACCGAAGGGGAAAAACTGTTTTTT. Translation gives CASSETEGEKLFF.

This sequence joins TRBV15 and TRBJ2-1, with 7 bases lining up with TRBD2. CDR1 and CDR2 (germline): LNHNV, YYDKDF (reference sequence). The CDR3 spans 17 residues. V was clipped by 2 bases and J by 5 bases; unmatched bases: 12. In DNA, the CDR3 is TGTGCCACCAGCAGACAACCGAGCGGGGTGATCAACAATGAGCAGTTCTTC. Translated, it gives CATSRQPSGVINNEQFF.

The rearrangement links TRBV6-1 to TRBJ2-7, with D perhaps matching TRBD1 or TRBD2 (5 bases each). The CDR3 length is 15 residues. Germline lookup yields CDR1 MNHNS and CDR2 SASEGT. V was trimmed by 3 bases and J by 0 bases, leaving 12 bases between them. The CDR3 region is CASSEGTLSSYEQYF. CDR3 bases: TGTGCCAGCAGTGAGGGGACGCTGAGCTCCTACGAGCAGTACTTC.

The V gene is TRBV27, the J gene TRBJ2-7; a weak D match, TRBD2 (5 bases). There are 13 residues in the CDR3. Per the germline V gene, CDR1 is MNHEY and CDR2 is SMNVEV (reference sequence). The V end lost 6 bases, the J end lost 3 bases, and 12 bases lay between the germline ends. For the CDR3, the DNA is TGTGCCAGCAGCCCAACGGGATACTACGAGCAGTACTTC. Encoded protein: CASSPTGYYEQYF.

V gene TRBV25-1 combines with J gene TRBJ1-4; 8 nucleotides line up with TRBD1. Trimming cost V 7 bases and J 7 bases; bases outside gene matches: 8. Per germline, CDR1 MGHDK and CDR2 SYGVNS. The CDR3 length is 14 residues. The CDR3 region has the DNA TGTGCCAGCAACCAGGGACAGGCCCTTGAAAAACTGTTTTTT. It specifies CASNQGQALEKLFF.

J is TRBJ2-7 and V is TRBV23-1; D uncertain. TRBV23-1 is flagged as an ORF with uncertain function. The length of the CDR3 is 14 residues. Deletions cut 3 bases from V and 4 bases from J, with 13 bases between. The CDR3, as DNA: TGCGCCAGCAGTCATATTCGGACGCTTTACGAGCAGTACTTC. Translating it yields CASSHIRTLYEQYF.

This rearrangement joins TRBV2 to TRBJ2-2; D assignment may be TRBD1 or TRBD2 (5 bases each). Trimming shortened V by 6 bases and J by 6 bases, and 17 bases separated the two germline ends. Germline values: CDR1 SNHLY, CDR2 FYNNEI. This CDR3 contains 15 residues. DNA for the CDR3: TGTGCCAGCAGCTCGGGGCGAGTTTCGCCCGGGGAGCTGTTTTTT. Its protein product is CASSSGRVSPGELFF.

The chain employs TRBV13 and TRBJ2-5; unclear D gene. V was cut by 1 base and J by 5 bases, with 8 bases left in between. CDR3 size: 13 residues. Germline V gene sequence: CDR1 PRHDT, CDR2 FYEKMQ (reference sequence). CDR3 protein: CASSLEGPETQYF. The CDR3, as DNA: TGTGCCAGCAGCTTAGAAGGCCCGGAGACCCAGTACTTC.

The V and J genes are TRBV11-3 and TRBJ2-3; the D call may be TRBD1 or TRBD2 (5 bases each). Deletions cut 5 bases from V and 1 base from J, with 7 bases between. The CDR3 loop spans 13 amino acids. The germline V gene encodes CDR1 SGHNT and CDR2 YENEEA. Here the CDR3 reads CASSGDGTDTQYF. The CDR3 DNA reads TGTGCCAGCAGCGGGGACGGCACAGATACGCAGTATTTT.

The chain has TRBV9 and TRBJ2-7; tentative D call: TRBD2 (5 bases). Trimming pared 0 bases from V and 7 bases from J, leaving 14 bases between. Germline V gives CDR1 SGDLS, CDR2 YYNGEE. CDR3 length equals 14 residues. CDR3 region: CASSVESGNLEQYF. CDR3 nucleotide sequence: TGTGCCAGCAGCGTAGAATCCGGGAACCTAGAGCAGTACTTC.

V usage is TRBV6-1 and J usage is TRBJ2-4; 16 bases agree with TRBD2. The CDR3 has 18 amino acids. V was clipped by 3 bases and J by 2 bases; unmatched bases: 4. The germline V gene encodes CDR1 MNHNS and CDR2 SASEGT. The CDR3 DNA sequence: TGTGCCAGCAGTGACGGGACTAGCGGGGGGGCGACCAAAAACATTCAGTACTTC. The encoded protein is CASSDGTSGGATKNIQYF.

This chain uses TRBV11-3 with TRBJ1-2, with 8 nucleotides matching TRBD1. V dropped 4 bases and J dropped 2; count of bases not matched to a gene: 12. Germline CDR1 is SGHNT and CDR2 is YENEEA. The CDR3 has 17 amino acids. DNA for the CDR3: TGTGCCAGCAGCTACCTCAGGGGGCCTTCAGGGAACTATGGCTACACCTTC. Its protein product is CASSYLRGPSGNYGYTF. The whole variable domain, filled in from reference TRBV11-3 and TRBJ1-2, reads EAGVVQSPRYKIIEKKQPVAFWCNPISGHNTLYWYLQNLGQGPELLIRYENEEAVDDSQLPKDRFSAERLKGVDSTLKIQPAELGDSAVYLCASSYLRGPSGNYGYTFGSGTRLTVV.